This T cell receptor (beta chain) was sequenced during a study of blood T cell repertoires in COVID-19. Here immunoSEQ multiplex PCR was the method, and the copy in TCRdb shows in-frame clones only, minus some. The repertoire holds roughly 67,000 clones, with roughly 90% as singletons. The sample comprised peripheral blood. The sequence was obtained from a woman aged 55-70 years with acute or convalescent COVID-19.

The CDR3 spells CASSGWTGVITEAFF. In nucleotides, the CDR3 is TGTGCCAGCAGCGGGTGGACAGGGGTTATTACTGAAGCTTTCTTT. The V call is TRBV5-6, the J call TRBJ1-1; 9 bases agree with TRBD1. Germline V gene lookup returns CDR1 SGHDT and CDR2 YYEEEE. V was clipped by 4 bases and J by 5 bases; unmatched bases: 9. This CDR3 comprises 15 residues.